Presented here are 3 T cell receptor beta chains from one specimen sequenced in a study of T cell responses to AZD1222 COVID-19 vaccine. This table comes from immunoSEQ multiplex PCR, and its TCRdb copy is limited to in-frame clones, with some not included. The sample gives 130,000 to 150,000 clones, about 82% of which show up once; approximately 4.7% is in the top ten. The sequences come from peripheral blood, collected 28 days after the second AZD1222 dose. The receptors here all came from an adult who received the AZD1222 COVID-19 vaccine.

This rearrangement joins TRBV7-9 to TRBJ2-3; TRBD2 matches 10 bases. CDR1 SEHNR and CDR2 FQNEAQ come from the germline V gene (reference sequence). The CDR3 runs to 16 residues. J gave up 6 bases and V 4 bases, and 10 bases lay outside the gene matches. The CDR3 loop reads CASSSSWGLARDTQYF. CDR3 bases: TGTGCCAGCAGCTCTTCTTGGGGACTAGCGAGGGATACGCAGTATTTT.

The chain combines TRBV27 with TRBJ2-7; possibly TRBD1 or TRBD2 for D (5 bases each). Trimming pared 2 bases from V and 4 bases from J, leaving 9 bases between. Germline CDR1 MNHEY, CDR2 SMNVEV (reference sequence). CDR3 length: 13 amino acids. In DNA form, the CDR3 reads TGTGCCAGCAGTTTAGGGACCGGTTACGAGCAGTACTTC. This codes for CASSLGTGYEQYF.

This rearrangement joins TRBV18 to TRBJ1-3; D not resolved. This CDR3 has 15 residues. V lost 0 bases and J 4 bases, leaving 10 bases between the germline ends. Germline lookup yields CDR1 KGHSH and CDR2 LQKENI. The CDR3 spells CASSPPGFQGNTIYF. The CDR3 DNA is TGTGCCAGCTCACCACCGGGCTTCCAAGGAAACACCATATATTTT.